These 25 T cell receptor beta chains came from one sample sequenced in a study of blood T cell repertoires in COVID-19. Produced via immunoSEQ multiplex PCR; TCRdb's table is partial and in-frame only. Of 200,000 or so clones listed, approximately 90% are singletons. Sequencing used PBMCs or T cells enriched from blood (not recorded which). The origin of the receptors is a woman aged 25 to 39 who had recovered from COVID-19.

The chain has TRBV18 and TRBJ2-5; 7 bases map to TRBD2. Trimming cost V 2 bases and J 5 bases; bases outside gene matches: 8. Looked up from germline, CDR1 is KGHSH and CDR2 is LQKENI. The CDR3 loop spans 15 amino acids. Here the CDR3 DNA reads TGTGCCAGCTCACCATTGGCTAGCGGACGGGAGACCCAGTACTTC. This codes for CASSPLASGRETQYF.

The V and J genes are TRBV11-3 and TRBJ2-5; 9 nucleotides match TRBD2. From germline, CDR1 is SGHNT and CDR2 YENEEA. J gave up 3 bases and V 1 base, and 9 bases lay outside the gene matches. The CDR3 length is 17 residues. The CDR3 sequence: CASSLGPGIAGEETQYF. CDR3 sequence (DNA): TGTGCCAGCAGCTTAGGCCCTGGGATAGCGGGGGAAGAGACCCAGTACTTC. Filled out from reference TRBV11-3 and TRBJ2-5, the complete variable domain reads EAGVVQSPRYKIIEKKQPVAFWCNPISGHNTLYWYLQNLGQGPELLIRYENEEAVDDSQLPKDRFSAERLKGVDSTLKIQPAELGDSAVYLCASSLGPGIAGEETQYFGPGTRLLVL.

The chain is built from TRBV2 and TRBJ2-7; possibly TRBD1 for D (5 bases). The germline V gene has CDR1 SNHLY and CDR2 FYNNEI. This CDR3 is built from 13 residues. With 6 bases removed from V and 2 bases from J, the gap between germline ends came to 11 bases. The CDR3 region is CASSFGQAYEQYF. The CDR3 DNA follows: TGTGCCAGCAGCTTTGGACAAGCCTACGAGCAGTACTTC.

V gene TRBV18 combines with J gene TRBJ1-2; D is possibly TRBD1 (5 bases). The germline CDR1 and CDR2 sequences are KGHSH and LQKENI. Trimming removed 4 bases at V and 4 bases at J, with 16 bases between. This CDR3 region has 15 residues. CDR3 in amino acids: CASSLQDGELYGYTF. CDR3 DNA: TGTGCCAGCTCACTACAGGACGGAGAACTCTATGGCTACACCTTC.

The gene calls are TRBV19 and TRBJ1-5; 12 nucleotides line up with TRBD1. Per the germline V gene, CDR1 is LNHDA and CDR2 is SQIVND (reference sequence). The CDR3 is made up of 19 amino acids. Losses at the gene ends were 5 bases for V and 2 bases for J; bases not matched to a gene: 13. The CDR3, as DNA: TGTGCCAGTAGTGGCGGGCCGGGACAGGGGGCGATGGGCAATCAGCCCCAGCATTTT. This sequence encodes CASSGGPGQGAMGNQPQHF. The full variable domain, its missing parts supplied by reference TRBV19 and TRBJ1-5, is DGGITQSPKYLFRKEGQNVTLSCEQNLNHDAMYWYRQDPGQGLRLIYYSQIVNDFQKGDIAEGYSVSREKKESFPLTVTSAQKNPTAFYLCASSGGPGQGAMGNQPQHFGDGTRLSIL.

The chain has TRBV27 and TRBJ1-5; possible D gene TRBD1, 6 bases. The CDR3 is made up of 16 amino acids. With 3 bases removed from V and 4 bases from J, the gap between germline ends came to 16 bases. Germline CDR1 and CDR2: MNHEY and SMNVEV (reference sequence). In nucleotides, the CDR3 is TGTGCCAGCAGTTTTTTGGGTCAGGGGATAAATCAGCCCCAGCATTTT. Translation: CASSFLGQGINQPQHF.

The rearrangement links TRBV4-1 to TRBJ1-5, with D tentatively TRBD1 (6 bases). Germline CDR1 is MGHRA and CDR2 is YSYEKL. The CDR3 covers 17 residues. The V gene lost 1 base and the J gene lost 4 bases, with 17 bases spanning the gap. CDR3 protein: CASSQVYTGTNNQPQHF. CDR3 DNA sequence: TGCGCCAGCAGCCAAGTGTACACCGGGACAAATAATCAGCCCCAGCATTTT.

The genes are TRBV4-3 and TRBJ2-2, with TRBD2 matching over 7 bases. The V gene end was trimmed by 0 bases and the J gene end by 4 bases; junction bases not matched to a gene: 8. The CDR3 is 17 amino acids. Germline lookup yields CDR1 LGHNA and CDR2 YSLEER. CDR3 protein: CASSQESARGITGELFF. CDR3 bases: TGCGCCAGCAGCCAAGAGTCCGCGCGGGGGATCACCGGGGAGCTGTTTTTT.

This chain connects TRBV7-3 to TRBJ1-1; TRBD1 matches at 8 bases. Trimming took 2 bases from V and 1 from J; bases not matched to a gene: 3. The germline CDR1 and CDR2 sequences are SGHTA and FQGTGA. CDR3 length: 15 amino acids. CDR3 sequence reads: CASSLQGASNTEAFF. CDR3 in DNA: TGTGCCAGCAGCTTACAGGGGGCATCGAACACTGAAGCTTTCTTT.

The chain uses TRBV5-4 and TRBJ1-1, with TRBD1 as a possible D gene (6 bases). V was trimmed by 4 bases and J by 0 bases, leaving 10 bases between them. The germline gives CDR1 SGHNT, CDR2 YYREEE (reference sequence). The CDR3 length is 14 residues. The CDR3 region is CASSPGHLNTEAFF. The DNA of the CDR3 is TGTGCCAGCAGCCCGGGACACCTGAACACTGAAGCTTTCTTT.

The rearrangement uses TRBV25-1 and TRBJ1-2, with 8 bases fitting TRBD1. CDR3 length equals 15 residues. CDR1 is MGHDK and CDR2 is SYGVNS in the germline V gene. With 1 base clipped from V and 3 bases from J, the junction kept 4 bases outside the gene matches. The CDR3 is CASSESDRVHYGYTF. The CDR3 DNA follows: TGTGCCAGCAGTGAATCGGACAGGGTTCACTATGGCTACACCTTC.

The CDR3 region is CASSSGPGQPNYGYTF. The CDR3 DNA is TGTGCCAGCAGCTCCGGACCGGGACAGCCTAACTATGGCTACACCTTC. The chain employs TRBV7-9 and TRBJ1-2; 7 bases match TRBD1. The CDR3 totals 16 residues. From germline, CDR1 is SEHNR and CDR2 FQNEAQ (reference sequence). The junction had 8 bases not matched to a gene; V was cut back by 4 bases and J by 0 bases.

V and J are TRBV27 and TRBJ1-4; D is perhaps TRBD1 (5 bases). Germline lookup yields CDR1 MNHEY and CDR2 SMNVEV (reference sequence). The V end was cut by 5 bases, the J end by 7 bases, with 17 bases between. CDR3 length equals 15 residues. The CDR3 coding sequence is TGTGCCAGCAGTCCGGGGGATGGGAGAGGTGAAAAACTGTTTTTT. Amino acid sequence: CASSPGDGRGEKLFF.

The chain combines TRBV27 with TRBJ2-3, with 7 nucleotides matching TRBD2. Germline CDR1 MNHEY, CDR2 SMNVEV (reference sequence). J lost 3 bases, V lost 4 bases, and 7 bases had no gene match. The CDR3 extends over 15 amino acids. The CDR3 is CASSSLGAGTDTQYF. In DNA, the CDR3 is TGTGCCAGCAGTTCCCTCGGAGCGGGGACAGATACGCAGTATTTT.

The chain is built from TRBV12-5 and TRBJ2-3; 13 bases are a match to TRBD2. The J segment lost 4 bases and the V segment lost 7 bases, leaving 5 bases of the junction unmatched. The CDR3 length is 15 residues. Germline values: CDR1 LGHNT, CDR2 FRNRAP. The CDR3 bases are TGTGCTAGTGACACTAGCGGGGGGGCCCCAGATACGCAGTATTTT. This encodes CASDTSGGAPDTQYF.

The rearrangement links TRBV7-9 to TRBJ1-6; weak D call: TRBD1 (5 bases). Trimming removed 2 bases from V and 5 bases from J, with 16 bases in between. This CDR3 region has 17 residues. The germline V gene has CDR1 SEHNR and CDR2 FQNEAQ (reference sequence). The CDR3 region is CASSLFGGSKNNSPLHF. The DNA for the CDR3 is TGTGCCAGCAGCTTATTTGGGGGGTCTAAGAATAATTCACCCCTCCACTTT.

This chain joins TRBV10-3 and TRBJ2-5, with 8 positions matching TRBD1. The CDR3 runs to 15 residues. CDR1 is ENHRY and CDR2 is SYGVKD in the germline V gene. Germline trimming cut 6 bases from V and 4 bases from J; bases unmatched to any gene: 10. The CDR3 loop is CAISRTGNEAETQYF. In DNA, the CDR3 is TGTGCCATCAGCAGGACAGGGAACGAAGCAGAGACCCAGTACTTC.

The V and J genes are TRBV15 and TRBJ1-1; TRBD1 aligns across 7 bases. The CDR3 is made up of 14 amino acids. Per germline, CDR1 LNHNV and CDR2 YYDKDF (reference sequence). V lost 1 base and J lost 8; bases outside the gene matches: 7. The CDR3 DNA follows: TGTGCCACCAGCAGAGCGGGAGGGACAGAGGAAGCTTTCTTT. Translation gives CATSRAGGTEEAFF. The entire variable domain, with the rest obtained from reference TRBV15 and TRBJ1-1, is as follows: DAMVIQNPRYQVTQFGKPVTLSCSQTLNHNVMYWYQQKSSQAPKLLFHYYDKDFNNEADTPDNFQSRRPNTSFCFLDIRSPGLGDTAMYLCATSRAGGTEEAFFGQGTRLTVV.

The rearrangement uses TRBV6-5 and TRBJ2-5; D is undetermined. Germline-derived CDR1 and CDR2 are MNHEY and SVGAGI. The CDR3 contains 13 residues. The V end was cut by 4 bases, the J end by 5 bases, with 11 bases between. The CDR3 region has the DNA TGTGCCAGCAGTTCCTATCCCAGGGAGACCCAGTACTTC. It specifies CASSSYPRETQYF.

V is TRBV13 and J is TRBJ2-5, with a tentative D call TRBD2 (7 bases). The CDR3 has 14 amino acids. CDR1 PRHDT and CDR2 FYEKMQ come from the germline V gene (reference sequence). Deletions cut 5 bases from V and 4 bases from J, with 14 bases between. CDR3 nucleotides: TGTGCCAGCAGCCGCCGGAGGGGGGGAGAGACCCAGTACTTC. It translates to CASSRRRGGETQYF.

This clone has just one count. The chain links TRBV19 to TRBJ2-5; D call uncertain. The CDR3 covers 13 residues. Germline lookup yields CDR1 LNHDA and CDR2 SQIVND (reference sequence). The germline V and J ends were trimmed by 3 bases and 2 bases, with 7 bases remaining between them. This CDR3 reads CASSMSPQETQYF. In DNA form, the CDR3 reads TGTGCCAGTAGTATGTCCCCTCAAGAGACCCAGTACTTC. The full variable domain, its missing parts supplied by reference TRBV19 and TRBJ2-5, is DGGITQSPKYLFRKEGQNVTLSCEQNLNHDAMYWYRQDPGQGLRLIYYSQIVNDFQKGDIAEGYSVSREKKESFPLTVTSAQKNPTAFYLCASSMSPQETQYFGPGTRLLVL.

About this clone: The sample has other DNA sequences that encode this CDR3 too. The chain joins TRBV5-1 to TRBJ1-1; D is unresolved. The V end lost 0 bases, the J end lost 0 bases, and 9 bases lay between the germline ends. The CDR3 is made up of 15 amino acids. Looked up from germline, CDR1 is SGHRS and CDR2 is YFSETQ. CDR3 amino acids: CASSLGQIMNTEAFF. The CDR3 DNA is TGCGCCAGCAGCTTGGGACAAATCATGAACACTGAAGCTTTCTTT.

This clone has a single count. The V gene is TRBV4-2, the J gene TRBJ1-5; 10 bases map to TRBD1. With V trimmed by 1 base and J by 5 bases, 2 bases remained unmatched. CDR1 and CDR2 from the germline V gene are LGHNA and YNFKEQ. CDR3 size: 15 residues. This CDR3 is CASSQVGQGYQPQHF. CDR3 in DNA: TGTGCCAGCAGCCAAGTGGGACAGGGGTATCAGCCCCAGCATTTT.

About this clone itself: The germline gene is not matched at one end of the junction; a read error may be the cause. This chain joins TRBV11-3 and TRBJ2-7; maybe TRBD1 (6 bases). In germline, CDR1 is SGHNT, CDR2 YENEEA. The length of the CDR3 is 8 residues. The CDR3 loop is CASSPGAF. The CDR3 region has the DNA TGTGCCAGCAGCCCAGGGGCCTTC.

The chain has TRBV5-1 and TRBJ2-2; TRBD2 aligns across 9 bases. Looked up from germline, CDR1 is SGHRS and CDR2 is YFSETQ. With 0 bases clipped from V and 4 bases from J, the junction kept 1 base outside the gene matches. This CDR3 is 15 amino acids long. The CDR3: CASSLVAGVTGELFF. As DNA, the CDR3 is TGCGCCAGCAGCTTGGTAGCGGGGGTCACCGGGGAGCTGTTTTTT. The variable domain in full, with the rest retrieved from reference TRBV5-1 and TRBJ2-2, is KAGVTQTPRYLIKTRGQQVTLSCSPISGHRSVSWYQQTPGQGLQFLFEYFSETQRNKGNFPGRFSGRQFSNSRSEMNVSTLELGDSALYLCASSLVAGVTGELFFGEGSRLTVL.